The entry below describes one T cell receptor beta chain. Its antigen remains unknown. Sequencing was performed with immunoSEQ multiplex PCR; in TCRdb, only in-frame clones are kept and a portion is missing. The sample holds around 2,000,000 clones; 90% to 95% are singletons and the top ten take 0.13%. The sample belongs to a study of shared clonotypes between healthy human individuals. Whole-study context: A donor's plate count was three for CD4 naive and three for CD4 memory; CD8 naive had two and CD8 memory one.

Findings of the study overall: Few donors restricted represented genetic and exposure-history diversity.

Germline loops: CDR1 SGHRS, CDR2 YFSETQ. Trimming stripped 0 bases from V and 6 bases from J, with 13 bases between. The CDR3 totals 14 residues. Each donor was a Caucasian adult residing in Nashville, Tennessee. This TCR was sampled from a man between 18 and 35 years old in good health. Specimen: naive CD4+ T cells sorted from blood. Documented subset: CD45RA+ positively selected. The V call is TRBV5-1, the J call TRBJ2-7; tentatively, D is TRBD2 (6 bases). CDR3 sequence reads: CASSLDPGRGEQYF. CDR3 bases: TGCGCCAGCAGCTTGGACCCCGGGAGAGGCGAGCAGTACTTC.